Following are 10 T cell receptor beta chains from one sample sequenced in a study of blood T cell repertoires in COVID-19. This table comes from immunoSEQ multiplex PCR, and its TCRdb copy is limited to in-frame clones, with some not included. This table holds a few hundred thousand clones, about nine tenths found once. Sequenced: PBMCs or T cells enriched from blood (not recorded which). These receptors all come from a woman in her sixties or seventies who had recovered from COVID-19.

The chain employs TRBV18 and TRBJ1-4; the D gene is possibly TRBD1 (6 bases). The CDR3 contains 15 residues. Germline assignment: CDR1 KGHSH and CDR2 LQKENI. V lost 4 bases to trimming and J lost 6 bases, with 15 bases between them. The DNA of the CDR3 is TGTGCCAGCTCACTACAACAGGGATACGATGAAAAACTGTTTTTT. Translating it yields CASSLQQGYDEKLFF.

This chain links TRBV5-1 with TRBJ1-2; D is unclear. Trimming left V 2 bases short and J 3 bases short, with 11 bases between. The CDR3 runs to 14 residues. Germline V CDR1 and CDR2: SGHRS, YFSETQ. CDR3 protein: CASSFNIGDYGYTF. The CDR3 coding sequence is TGCGCCAGCAGCTTTAACATCGGGGACTATGGCTACACCTTC.

V and J are TRBV5-6 and TRBJ1-4; 8 nucleotides align to TRBD1. Per the germline V gene, CDR1 is SGHDT and CDR2 is YYEEEE. This CDR3 has 13 residues. V lost 4 bases, J lost 6 bases, and 2 bases stayed unmatched. The CDR3 sequence is CASSLQGDEKLFF. Written as DNA, the CDR3 is TGTGCCAGCAGCCTACAGGGGGATGAAAAACTGTTTTTT.

The V gene is TRBV5-8, the J gene TRBJ2-7; D is possibly TRBD2 (6 bases). The CDR3 is made up of 13 amino acids. Germline assignment: CDR1 SGHTS and CDR2 YDEGEE. V lost 9 bases and J 2 bases, leaving 15 bases between the germline ends. CDR3 bases: TGTGCCACTTCCCGGGGGATTACCTACGAGCAGTACGTC. Protein: CATSRGITYEQYV.

The chain carries TRBV19 and TRBJ2-7, with 10 bases identical to TRBD1. V lost 10 bases to trimming and J lost 0 bases; unmatched junction nucleotides: 6. Germline V gene sequence: CDR1 LNHDA, CDR2 SQIVND (reference sequence). The CDR3 sequence is 14 residues long. The CDR3 bases are TGTGCCACCGCGGACAGGGGGACCTCCTACGAGCAGTACTTC. Translated, it gives CATADRGTSYEQYF.

The chain uses TRBV2 and TRBJ2-7; D perhaps matches TRBD1 (6 bases). Trimming took 4 bases from V and 3 from J, leaving 13 bases between them. The germline gives CDR1 SNHLY, CDR2 FYNNEI. This CDR3 has 14 amino acids. DNA for the CDR3: TGTGCCAGCAGTGCGAGGGGACACAACTACGAGCAGTACGTC. Encoded protein: CASSARGHNYEQYV.

V gene TRBV5-1 combines with J gene TRBJ1-1; D perhaps matches TRBD1 (5 bases). Trimming stripped 4 bases from V and 0 bases from J, with 10 bases between. The CDR3 totals 14 residues. Per germline, CDR1 SGHRS and CDR2 YFSETQ. CDR3 coding DNA: TGCGCCAGCAGCAGCCGGGGGATGAACACTGAAGCTTTCTTT. It codes for CASSSRGMNTEAFF.

Regarding this clone: At the DNA level, this CDR3 is encoded by other sequences in the same sample as well. V gene TRBV3-1 (or the pseudogene TRBV3-2) combines with J gene TRBJ2-1; TRBD2 aligns across 14 bases. The CDR3 consists of 15 residues. V lost 4 bases to trimming and J lost 8 bases; unmatched junction nucleotides: 4. The germline CDR1 and CDR2 sequences are LGHDT and YNNKEL (reference sequence). CDR3 sequence reads: CASSPTSGGAYEQFF. The CDR3 nucleotides are TGTGCCAGCAGCCCGACTAGCGGGGGGGCCTATGAGCAGTTCTTC.

The J gene is TRBJ1-1, the V gene TRBV2; possibly TRBD1 for D (6 bases). The CDR3 contains 13 residues. V lost 8 bases, J lost 5 bases, and 15 bases lay in between. From germline, CDR1 is SNHLY and CDR2 FYNNEI. In DNA form, the CDR3 reads TGTGCCAGCCGGACAGTTGGATTTACTGAAGCTTTCTTT. Translating gives CASRTVGFTEAFF.

The rearrangement links TRBV5-1 to TRBJ1-3, with 9 bases aligning to TRBD1. After removal of 3 bases from V and 0 bases from J, the junction contained 4 bases not matched to a gene. The CDR3 is 16 residues long. Germline values: CDR1 SGHRS, CDR2 YFSETQ. This CDR3 reads CASSSQGASSGNTIYF. The CDR3 DNA reads as TGCGCCAGCAGCTCACAGGGGGCGAGCTCTGGAAACACCATATATTTT.